This section outlines one TCR beta chain sequence together with its context. The data were obtained in a study of tumor and adjacent non-tumor tissue in lung cancer. The CDR3 totals 14 residues. Germline values: CDR1 SGHNT, CDR2 YENEEA. Trimming left V 3 bases short and J 9 bases short, with 15 bases between. No cell sorting was done before RNA was extracted from the tissue. Distant lung tissue was collected more than 3 cm away from the tumor edge. Donors were chemotherapy-naive, newly diagnosed lung cancer surgical patients in China, August–late 2014. Three rounds of nested PCR, following a modified ARM-PCR protocol, produced the TCRbeta library. TCRdb processed the multiplex PCR reads anew with MiXCR; each CDR3 protein has one entry. This sample has approximately 80,000 distinct CDR3 sequences; approximately 81% occur once, and the top ten carry about half.

The rearrangement joins TRBV11-3 to TRBJ2-1; maybe TRBD2 (5 bases). The TCR sequence derives from a man between 60 and 75 years old with non-small cell lung cancer. Input material: distant non-tumor lung tissue. CDR3 amino acids: CASSFIDGGPEQFF. Here the CDR3 DNA reads TGTGCCAGCAGCTTCATTGATGGCGGGCCTGAGCAGTTCTTC.